This TCR beta chain was recorded in a study of T cell changes during pregnancy in multiple sclerosis. Germline V gene data show CDR1 as MNHNY and CDR2 as SVGAGI (reference sequence). Trimming at V came to 5 bases and at J to 10 bases, leaving 10 bases not matched to a gene. This CDR3 is built from 13 residues. Only in-frame clones appear in the TCRdb table, and some are missing; sequencing was by immunoSEQ multiplex PCR. The sample shows more than 45,000 clones, around 94% of them seen only once. This receptor was taken from a female donor with multiple sclerosis, enrolled in a pregnancy study. The source was CD4+ T cells from peripheral blood mononuclear cells, collected in the first trimester of pregnancy. This chain uses TRBV6-6 with TRBJ1-1; 7 bases align to TRBD1. The DNA of the CDR3 is TGTGCCAGCAGTAATGGACAGGCCGGGGTAGCTTTCTTT. Protein sequence: CASSNGQAGVAFF.